This TCR beta chain was identified in a study of blood T cell repertoires in COVID-19. Libraries were prepared by immunoSEQ multiplex PCR; TCRdb keeps only in-frame clonotypes and omits some of them. This sample has under 350,000 clones, with over 85% found just once. Each recovered donor of Cohort 3 presented with two negative PCRs, clearance, or symptom resolution. Trimming left V 7 bases short and J 3 bases short, with 16 bases between. The germline V gene has CDR1 WSHSY and CDR2 SAAADI. The CDR3 has 14 amino acids. Material for sequencing was PBMCs or T cells enriched from blood (not recorded which). The origin of this receptor is a man aged 55 to 70 who had recovered from COVID-19. The chain is built from TRBV10-2 and TRBJ2-7; TRBD2 might be the D (6 bases). This chain's CDR3 is CASTLAPLGYEQYF. The CDR3 DNA reads TGCGCCAGCACTCTAGCGCCTCTAGGCTACGAGCAGTACTTC.